This is a list of T cell receptor beta chains from one sample in a study of blood T cell repertoires in COVID-19. TCRdb keeps only in-frame clones here, not all; method: immunoSEQ multiplex PCR. The table shows about 250,000 clones, with 80% to 95% occurring only once. Sequenced: peripheral blood. The source of these receptors is a young man with COVID-19, enrolled during active disease. CDR3s include the opening cysteine and the closing phenylalanine or tryptophan. The D gene is left open where the match is weak. Clone size appears in some rows only: once, few, many, or a class for an expanded clone.

J,size,V,D,DNA,CDR3
TRBJ1-5,.,TRBV27,.,TGTGCCAGCGCCTCTCTGGCGGCAGATACCATCATAGCCCAGCATTTT,CASASLAADTIIAQHF
TRBJ1-1,.,TRBV18,.,TGTGCCAGCTCAGCTGGGGCAGACACTGAAGCTTTCTTT,CASSAGADTEAFF
TRBJ2-5,.,TRBV2,TRBD1,TGTGCCAGCGGGCGGGGACAGGGGGAGACCCAGTACTTC,CASGRGQGETQYF
TRBJ1-5,.,TRBV3-1/TRBV3-2,.,TGTGCCAGCAGCCAAGATGGGGCTGGCAATCAGCCCCAGCATTTT,CASSQDGAGNQPQHF
TRBJ1-2,few,TRBV7-9,.,TGTGCCAGCAGCTCAAAAGAAGACAAGAGCTACACCTTC,CASSSKEDKSYTF
TRBJ1-4,.,TRBV27,.,TGTGCCAGCAGTAAGACGGGGGGTGAAAAACTGTTTTTT,CASSKTGGEKLFF
TRBJ1-2,.,TRBV5-1,TRBD1,TGCGCCAGCAGCCCGGGCGGACAGGGGTTGACTGGCTACACCTTC,CASSPGGQGLTGYTF
TRBJ2-7,.,TRBV3-1/TRBV3-2,.,TGTGCCAGCAGCCAAGATTTGGGACACCGATATTCCTACGAGCAGTACTTC,CASSQDLGHRYSYEQYF
TRBJ2-2,.,TRBV2,.,TGTGCCAGCAGAGGGGGTGGCAACACCGGGGAGCTGTTTTTT,CASRGGGNTGELFF
TRBJ1-1,.,TRBV11-2,.,TGTGCCAGCAGCTACTCAGTCCCGGGACAAAAGAGGGACACTGAAGCTTTCTTT,CASSYSVPGQKRDTEAFF
TRBJ2-5,.,TRBV5-1,.,TGCGCCAGCAGCTTGGAGGGGGTCTGGGAGACCCAGTACTTC,CASSLEGVWETQYF
TRBJ1-6,.,TRBV2,.,TGTGCCAGTGGTAGTTCTCCCCAAAATAATTCACCCCTCCACTTT,CASGSSPQNNSPLHF
TRBJ2-5,.,TRBV9,TRBD1,TGTGCCAGCAGCGTAGGGACAGGGGTGGGGGAGACCCAGTACTTC,CASSVGTGVGETQYF
TRBJ1-1,.,TRBV30,.,TGTGCCTGGAGTTCGTCACTCTCCCGCACTGAAGCTTTCTTT,CAWSSSLSRTEAFF
TRBJ1-1,once,TRBV5-6,.,TGTGCCAGCAGCTTGGGAGGGCGGGGGTATACTGAAGCTTTCTTT,CASSLGGRGYTEAFF
TRBJ2-5,.,TRBV5-1,.,TGCGCCAGCAGCGAGAACCAAGAGACCCAGTACTTC,CASSENQETQYF
TRBJ2-1,.,TRBV5-1,TRBD2,TGCGCCAGCAGCCGGGGGACTAGCGGGTACATCGGGGGTCCGTTCTTC,CASSRGTSGYIGGPFF
TRBJ1-2,.,TRBV9,.,TGTGCCAGCAGCGCCCAACTAGGTGGCTACACCTTC,CASSAQLGGYTF
TRBJ2-4,.,TRBV28,TRBD2,TGTGCCAGCAGTTTCTCCCTAGCGGGGGCTACCAAAAACATTCAGTACTTC,CASSFSLAGATKNIQYF
TRBJ1-4,.,TRBV11-2,TRBD1,TGTGCCAGCAGCTTATATCCCAGGGGGCGGGCAACTAATGAAAAACTGTTTTTT,CASSLYPRGRATNEKLFF
TRBJ2-5,.,TRBV11-3,TRBD1,TGTGCCAGCAGCTACGGACAGGGGAATTCGGAGACCCAGTACTTC,CASSYGQGNSETQYF
TRBJ2-7,.,TRBV7-6,TRBD2,TGTGCCAGCAGCTTGGAGGCGGGGGGGCACTACGAGCAGTACTTC,CASSLEAGGHYEQYF
TRBJ1-1,.,TRBV7-9,.,TGTGCCAGCAGCAGCCACAGATTAGAGAACACTGAAGCTTTCTTT,CASSSHRLENTEAFF
TRBJ2-2,.,TRBV9,.,TGTGCCAGCAGCGTTCCCGCGGCCGGGGAGCTGTTTTTT,CASSVPAAGELFF
TRBJ1-2,once,TRBV27,.,TGTGCCAGCAGTTTATCGGGCGACTATGGCTACACCTTC,CASSLSGDYGYTF
TRBJ1-1,once,TRBV2,TRBD1,TGTGCCAGCAGTGATGCGGACAGGGTGAACACTGAAGCTTTCTTT,CASSDADRVNTEAFF
TRBJ2-7,.,TRBV11-1,TRBD2,TGTGCCAGCAGTCGGGGGGGCTCCTACGAGCAGTACTTC,CASSRGGSYEQYF
TRBJ2-1,.,TRBV6-5,TRBD1,TGTGCCAGCACCCCCGGGGACAGCTCCTACAATGAGCAGTTCTTC,CASTPGDSSYNEQFF
TRBJ2-3,.,TRBV4-2,.,TGTGCCAGCAGCATATACAGGTCAGATACGCAGTATTTT,CASSIYRSDTQYF
TRBJ1-5,.,TRBV12-3/TRBV12-4,.,TGTGCCAGCACCATGGGGCTTCAGCCCCAGCATTTT,CASTMGLQPQHF
TRBJ2-3,.,TRBV21-1,.,TGTGCCAGCAGCGATCAAAGGGCGGGGGCCTGGAACACAGATACGCAGTATTTT,CASSDQRAGAWNTDTQYF
TRBJ2-3,once,TRBV3-1/TRBV3-2,TRBD2,TGTGCCAGCAGCCGGGGACTAGCGGGGGACCCGGGGGCAGATACGCAGTATTTT,CASSRGLAGDPGADTQYF
TRBJ1-2,.,TRBV10-3,.,TGTGCCATCCAGGCGGGCGGGGGGTATGGCTACACCTTC,CAIQAGGGYGYTF
TRBJ1-1,few,TRBV14,.,TGTGCCAGCAGCCCTGGAGAGAACCCAGGGTCATGTCCTGAAGCTTTCTTT,CASSPGENPGSCPEAFF
TRBJ1-5,.,TRBV15,.,TGTGCCACCAGCAGAGTGAGATCCACGGTTAGCAATCAGCCCCAGCATTTT,CATSRVRSTVSNQPQHF
TRBJ1-5,.,TRBV2,.,TGTGCCAGCAGTTTAAGGGGGAATCAGCCCCAGCATTTT,CASSLRGNQPQHF
TRBJ2-5,.,TRBV3-1/TRBV3-2,TRBD2,TGTGCCAGCGGGGCTAGCGGGCGCCAAGAGACCCAGTACTTC,CASGASGRQETQYF
TRBJ1-4,.,TRBV9,TRBD1,TGTGCCAGCAGCTCCAGTAGGGGGCGGGAAAAACTGTTTTTT,CASSSSRGREKLFF
TRBJ1-6,.,TRBV7-9,.,TGTGCCAGCAGCCCACGGGACTCTTCACCCCTCCACTTT,CASSPRDSSPLHF
TRBJ1-2,.,TRBV7-9,.,TGTGCCAGCAGCTTAGCGTTCGGACAGAACTATGGCTACACCTTC,CASSLAFGQNYGYTF
TRBJ1-5,.,TRBV3-1/TRBV3-2,.,TGTGCCAGCAGCCTGGGGGGAGGGGGCAATCAGCCCCAGCATTTT,CASSLGGGGNQPQHF
TRBJ1-2,.,TRBV3-1/TRBV3-2,TRBD1,TGTGCCAGCAGCCAAACAGGGGGCCTGGGCTATGGCTACACCTTC,CASSQTGGLGYGYTF
TRBJ2-5,once,TRBV2,TRBD2,TGTGCCAGCACCCGGACTAGCGGGGGAGCTGAGGAGACCCAGTACTTC,CASTRTSGGAEETQYF
TRBJ2-3,once,TRBV7-9,.,TGTGCCGGAACCAGAACTGATGGGCCAGATACGCAGTATTTT,CAGTRTDGPDTQYF
TRBJ2-2,.,TRBV2,.,TGTGCCAGCAGCTTGAACACCGGGGAGCTGTTTTTT,CASSLNTGELFF
TRBJ2-7,.,TRBV4-1,TRBD2,TGCGCCAGCACTCCCGGGAGGGGGAGCTCCTACGAGCAGTACTTC,CASTPGRGSSYEQYF
TRBJ2-2,.,TRBV3-1/TRBV3-2,.,TGTGCCAGCAGACAGACGGGGGGCCCTGGGCGTGGCGGGGAGCTGTTTTTT,CASRQTGGPGRGGELFF
TRBJ2-5,.,TRBV3-1/TRBV3-2,TRBD1,TGTGCCAGCAGCCCCCGACAGGGAGTTCAAGAGACCCAGTACTTC,CASSPRQGVQETQYF
TRBJ2-1,.,TRBV7-9,TRBD1,TGTGCCAGCAGCTTTCCTACAGGGGTCAATGAGCAGTTCTTC,CASSFPTGVNEQFF
TRBJ1-6,.,TRBV6-5,.,TGTGCCAGCAGTTGGGCGGGTTCACCCCTCCACTTT,CASSWAGSPLHF
TRBJ2-7,.,TRBV10-3,TRBD2,TGTGCCGCCGCTAGCGGGGAACTAGGCTACGAGCAGTACTTC,CAAASGELGYEQYF
TRBJ1-2,.,TRBV6-5,TRBD1,TGTGCCAGCAGTTACGCCGGGACAGGGAACTATGGCTACACCTTC,CASSYAGTGNYGYTF
TRBJ2-5,once,TRBV3-1/TRBV3-2,TRBD2,TGTGCCAGCAGCCAAGATAGCGGGGGGGCCGGGGAGACCCAGTACTTC,CASSQDSGGAGETQYF
TRBJ2-3,.,TRBV5-4,TRBD1,TGTGCCAGCAGCTTGTCGACAGGGGATACGCAGTATTTT,CASSLSTGDTQYF